Below are 16 T cell receptor beta chains sequenced from a single sample in a study of cytomegalovirus exposure and HLA in healthy donors. PCR employed 60 Vbeta and 13 Jbeta primers. Here immunoSEQ multiplex PCR was the method, and the copy in TCRdb shows in-frame clones only, minus some. Of roughly 160,000 clones listed, 77% were seen once; the top ten hold approximately 1.8%. Sequences were obtained from PBMCs. These receptors originate from a woman between 25 and 40 years old in good health and CMV-seronegative.

This chain joins TRBV7-6 and TRBJ2-1; TRBD2 matches at 8 bases. This CDR3 spans 15 amino acids. V shed 2 bases and J 7 bases; nucleotides not matched to a gene: 7. Germline-derived CDR1 and CDR2 are SGHVS and FNYEAQ. This chain's CDR3 is CASSLISGGMNEQFF. As DNA, the CDR3 is TGTGCCAGCAGCTTAATCAGCGGGGGAATGAATGAGCAGTTCTTC.

The chain uses TRBV5-1 and TRBJ2-7; D is ambiguous. The CDR3 is 15 amino acids. Germline CDR1 is SGHRS and CDR2 is YFSETQ. V lost 0 bases to trimming and J lost 0 bases, with 10 bases between them. The DNA of the CDR3 is TGCGCCAGCAGCTTGGGGGTACAGAGCTCCTACGAGCAGTACTTC. Its translation: CASSLGVQSSYEQYF.

The chain has TRBV9 and TRBJ2-5; 7 bases are a match to TRBD2. V lost 2 bases and J lost 5; bases outside the gene matches: 6. Germline assignment: CDR1 SGDLS and CDR2 YYNGEE. This CDR3 has 14 amino acids. The CDR3 region has the DNA TGTGCCAGCAGCGTCAATGCGGGAGATGAGACCCAGTACTTC. It translates to CASSVNAGDETQYF.

This clone was detected only once. The gene calls are TRBV7-2 and TRBJ1-4; TRBD1 matches 7 bases. The CDR3 extends over 12 amino acids. The germline gives CDR1 SGHTA, CDR2 FQGNSA. V was pared by 4 bases and J by 7 bases, with 0 bases of the junction left unmatched. CDR3 DNA: TGTGCCAGCAGCTGGGACAGTGAAAAACTGTTTTTT. It yields the protein CASSWDSEKLFF.

This chain joins TRBV18 and TRBJ2-2; 8 nucleotides align to TRBD1. V shed 5 bases, J shed 5 bases, and the junction held 7 bases outside the gene matches. The germline V gene encodes CDR1 KGHSH and CDR2 LQKENI. The CDR3 is made up of 15 amino acids. As DNA, the CDR3 is TGTGCCAGCTCATTCACAGGGGGGTCGACCGGGGAGCTGTTTTTT. Its protein product is CASSFTGGSTGELFF.

This clone was detected only a few times. The V gene is TRBV4-3, the J gene TRBJ2-7; 7 bases agree with TRBD2. V lost 1 base to trimming and J lost 0 bases; unmatched junction nucleotides: 6. CDR1 and CDR2 (germline): LGHNA, YSLEER. This CDR3 comprises 16 residues. CDR3 protein: CASSQAGGGVSYEQYF. For the CDR3, the DNA is TGCGCCAGCAGCCAAGCGGGAGGCGGGGTCTCCTACGAGCAGTACTTC.

The V call is TRBV21-1, the J call TRBJ1-6. TRBV21-1 is assigned pseudogene status. The CDR3 contains 17 residues. CDR3 in DNA: TGTGCCAGCAGCAAAGAGAGGGAGGTAAAAAATAATTCACCCCTCCACTTT. This encodes CASSKEREVKNNSPLHF.

J is TRBJ1-1 and V is TRBV29-1; maybe TRBD1 (6 bases). The CDR3 has 12 residues. The germline V gene has CDR1 SQVTM and CDR2 ANQGSEA. The germline V and J ends were trimmed by 4 bases and 4 bases, with 10 bases remaining between them. This CDR3 reads CSVVQGLTEAFF. The CDR3, as DNA: TGCAGCGTTGTCCAGGGGCTCACTGAAGCTTTCTTT.

This clone has just one count. V usage is TRBV5-1 and J usage is TRBJ2-3; D is unclear. This CDR3 contains 14 residues. Looked up from germline, CDR1 is SGHRS and CDR2 is YFSETQ. V lost 0 bases to trimming and J lost 4 bases, with 9 bases between them. CDR3: CASSLGFEPDTQYF. For the CDR3, the DNA is TGCGCCAGCAGCTTGGGATTCGAGCCAGATACGCAGTATTTT. Full variable domain (rest looked up from reference TRBV5-1 and TRBJ2-3): KAGVTQTPRYLIKTRGQQVTLSCSPISGHRSVSWYQQTPGQGLQFLFEYFSETQRNKGNFPGRFSGRQFSNSRSEMNVSTLELGDSALYLCASSLGFEPDTQYFGPGTRLTVL.

V usage is TRBV7-3 and J usage is TRBJ2-7, with 7 bases that match TRBD1. The CDR3 totals 15 residues. Germline CDR1 is SGHTA and CDR2 is FQGTGA. V dropped 5 bases and J dropped 6; count of bases not matched to a gene: 13. The CDR3 nucleotides are TGTGCCAGCAGCCCCAATGCCGCGACAGGGCTCGAGCAGTACTTC. As protein: CASSPNAATGLEQYF.

This clone appeared a single time. The V gene is TRBV27, the J gene TRBJ2-7; 10 bases map to TRBD2. The junction had 7 bases not matched to a gene; V was cut back by 5 bases and J by 3 bases. The CDR3 totals 15 residues. Germline V gene data show CDR1 as MNHEY and CDR2 as SMNVEV (reference sequence). CDR3 loop: CASSSLAGEYYEQYF. The DNA for the CDR3 is TGTGCCAGCAGTAGCCTAGCGGGAGAATACTACGAGCAGTACTTC.

The chain recombines TRBV29-1 with TRBJ1-2; 9 bases agree with TRBD1. Trimming cost V 3 bases and J 3 bases; bases outside gene matches: 14. This CDR3 is built from 17 residues. Germline assignment: CDR1 SQVTM and CDR2 ANQGSEA. This CDR3 reads CSVDQFDRGGNHYGYTF. In DNA form, the CDR3 reads TGCAGCGTTGATCAGTTTGACAGGGGGGGTAACCACTATGGCTACACCTTC.

The gene calls are TRBV19 and TRBJ1-5; the match to TRBD1 covers 7 bases. V lost 3 bases, J lost 5 bases, and 7 bases stayed unmatched. CDR1 and CDR2 from the germline V gene are LNHDA and SQIVND (reference sequence). The length of the CDR3 is 15 residues. The CDR3 DNA sequence: TGTGCCAGTAGTATGGAGGGGGCGCGCGATCAGCCCCAGCATTTT. Residues: CASSMEGARDQPQHF.

This chain uses TRBV27 with TRBJ2-6; 8 bases agree with TRBD1. The length of the CDR3 is 16 residues. Germline V gene data show CDR1 as MNHEY and CDR2 as SMNVEV (reference sequence). Trimming at V came to 3 bases and at J to 2 bases, leaving 3 bases not matched to a gene. The CDR3 DNA is TGTGCCAGCAGTTTGGCGACAGGGGCTGGGGCCAACGTCCTGACTTTC. The encoded protein is CASSLATGAGANVLTF.

The rearrangement joins TRBV7-8 to TRBJ2-5; 15 bases are shared with TRBD2. CDR1 is SGHVS and CDR2 is FQNEAQ in the germline V gene. V was pared by 5 bases and J by 2 bases, with 9 bases of the junction left unmatched. The CDR3 loop spans 18 amino acids. The CDR3 coding sequence is TGTGCCAGCAGCCCGGGACTAGCGGGAGGACTGTGGCAAGAGACCCAGTACTTC. Translation gives CASSPGLAGGLWQETQYF.

The chain combines TRBV5-1 with TRBJ1-2; TRBD1 agrees at 10 bases. Germline CDR1 reads SGHRS; CDR2 reads YFSETQ. The CDR3 totals 13 residues. V trimming: 3 bases; J trimming: 8 bases; junction bases outside the gene matches: 4. Here the CDR3 DNA reads TGCGCCAGCAGCTGGACAGGGGGTCGAGGCTACACCTTC. Residues: CASSWTGGRGYTF. Full variable domain (outside the CDR3, taken from reference TRBV5-1 and TRBJ1-2): KAGVTQTPRYLIKTRGQQVTLSCSPISGHRSVSWYQQTPGQGLQFLFEYFSETQRNKGNFPGRFSGRQFSNSRSEMNVSTLELGDSALYLCASSWTGGRGYTFGSGTRLTVV.